A single sample gave rise to the 9 T cell receptor beta chains below, sequenced in a study of regulatory T cells in long-lasting Graves disease. Arm-PCR of CDR3 regions and iRepertoire HTBI primers were used to build TCR beta libraries. TCRdb redid the calling of the multiplex PCR reads with MiXCR, one entry per CDR3 protein. Among approximately 360,000 distinct CDR3 sequences listed, approximately 12% were seen once. Regarding time point: newly diagnosed GD, antithyroid drugs for less than 3 months. PBMC RNA served as the TCR library source. This sample was shared with a second study, whose subject was T cells in Graves' hyperthyroidism and ophthalmopathy.

The source was peripheral blood mononuclear cells (PBMCs), collected at new diagnosis, from a patient treated with antithyroid drugs. All receptors come from a young woman with Graves disease.

V usage is TRBV6-1 and J usage is TRBJ1-5; possibly TRBD1 for D (5 bases). The CDR3 consists of 18 residues. In germline, CDR1 is MNHNS, CDR2 SASEGT. V shed 0 bases and J shed 3 bases, with 18 bases lying between them. The CDR3 DNA reads as TGTGCCAGCAGTGAAGCAGAAGGGTTGGGGGGGACCAATCAGCCCCAGCATTTT. It encodes CASSEAEGLGGTNQPQHF.

This chain links TRBV14 with TRBJ2-7; maybe TRBD2 (5 bases). CDR1 and CDR2 (germline): SGHDN, FVKESK. The germline V and J ends were trimmed by 0 bases and 7 bases, with 22 bases remaining between them. CDR3 length: 17 amino acids. CDR3 in amino acids: CASSQDLGQPAGGEQYF. The CDR3 DNA is TGTGCCAGCAGCCAAGATCTAGGCCAGCCTGCGGGTGGTGAGCAGTACTTC. Full variable domain (outside the CDR3, taken from reference TRBV14 and TRBJ2-7): EAGVTQFPSHSVIEKGQTVTLRCDPISGHDNLYWYRRVMGKEIKFLLHFVKESKQDESGMPNNRFLAERTGGTYSTLKVQPAELEDSGVYFCASSQDLGQPAGGEQYFGPGTRLTVT.

This clonotype has ten or more counts. This chain uses TRBV7-2 with TRBJ1-2; no definite D call. V was clipped by 3 bases and J by 3 bases, with 8 bases between them. The germline CDR1 and CDR2 sequences are SGHTA and FQGNSA. This CDR3 has 13 residues. The DNA for the CDR3 is TGTGCCAGCAGCTTTGGGGAGTACTATGGCTACACCTTC. It is translated as CASSFGEYYGYTF.

V usage is TRBV19 and J usage is TRBJ2-2; TRBD2 might be the D (6 bases). CDR3 length: 15 residues. Trimming stripped 4 bases from V and 1 base from J, with 10 bases between. Germline V gene lookup returns CDR1 LNHDA and CDR2 SQIVND (reference sequence). The DNA for the CDR3 is TGTGCCAGTAGTACCCGGGGGAAGAACACCGGGGAGCTGTTTTTT. This sequence encodes CASSTRGKNTGELFF.

The chain uses TRBV4-2 and TRBJ2-7, with D perhaps TRBD2 (5 bases). From germline, CDR1 is LGHNA and CDR2 YNFKEQ. This CDR3 spans 16 amino acids. V gave up 0 bases and J gave up 3 bases, with 15 bases separating them. This CDR3 is CASSQELPGSSYEQYF. CDR3 sequence (DNA): TGTGCCAGCAGCCAAGAGCTACCGGGGTCCAGCTACGAGCAGTACTTC.

The chain carries TRBV28 and TRBJ1-5; D is undetermined. The CDR3 loop spans 11 amino acids. Germline V CDR1 and CDR2: MDHEN, SYDVKM. V gave up 10 bases and J gave up 9 bases, with 13 bases separating them. This CDR3 is CATHEYGPQHF. CDR3 nucleotides: TGTGCCACCCATGAGTACGGGCCCCAGCATTTT.

Ten or more counts support this clonotype. The chain joins TRBV27 to TRBJ2-1; 8 bases are shared with TRBD1. This CDR3 spans 14 amino acids. Germline V CDR1 and CDR2: MNHEY, SMNVEV (reference sequence). J lost 4 bases, V lost 6 bases, and 5 bases had no gene match. The CDR3 coding sequence is TGTGCCAGCAGGCCAACAGGGGGGTACAATGAGCAGTTCTTC. Its protein is CASRPTGGYNEQFF.

The V and J genes are TRBV19 and TRBJ2-7; tentatively, D is TRBD1 (5 bases). Trimming took 2 bases from V and 6 from J, leaving 14 bases between them. The CDR3 loop spans 14 amino acids. From germline, CDR1 is LNHDA and CDR2 SQIVND (reference sequence). In nucleotides, the CDR3 is TGTGCCAGTAGTATAATCCCAGGGCTAAGCGAGCAGTACTTC. Its protein is CASSIIPGLSEQYF.

This clonotype has only a few counts. The chain recombines TRBV9 with TRBJ2-1; the match to TRBD2 covers 9 bases. After removal of 5 bases from V and 2 bases from J, the junction contained 5 bases not matched to a gene. Germline V CDR1 and CDR2: SGDLS, YYNGEE. The CDR3 spans 15 residues. The CDR3 DNA reads as TGTGCCAGCAGTATAGCGGGGGAGCCCTACAATGAGCAGTTCTTC. Its translation: CASSIAGEPYNEQFF.